The T cell receptor (beta chain) under discussion was sequenced for a study of T-cell memory formation after mild COVID-19. Whole-study results and caveats: Second-wave clones reaching peak frequency on day 37 lacked confirmed SARS-CoV-2 specificity. Detection of some responders pre-infection suggested pre-existing cross-reactive memory T cells participated.

TCRdb re-derived calls from the 5' RACE reads in MiXCR, one entry per CDR3 protein. The data show roughly 240,000 distinct CDR3 sequences, 15% to 20% seen once. As for this clonotype: Its specificity is unknown.

Sequenced sample: PBMCs or a T cell subset sorted from them (not recorded which). The sequence came from a man younger than 35 who had mild COVID-19 (a few samples of this study predate the infection). Cell type and time point are not known.

The CDR3 is CSVDRGLTEAFF. The CDR3 nucleotides are TGCAGCGTGGACAGGGGGCTCACTGAAGCTTTCTTT. The V gene is TRBV29-1, the J gene TRBJ1-1; TRBD1 agrees at 11 bases. The CDR3 consists of 12 residues. The junction had 1 base not matched to a gene; V was cut back by 6 bases and J by 4 bases. Germline lookup yields CDR1 SQVTM and CDR2 ANQGSEA.